These 21 T cell receptor beta chains came from one sample sequenced in a study of blood T cell repertoires in COVID-19. Libraries were prepared by immunoSEQ multiplex PCR; TCRdb keeps only in-frame clonotypes and omits some of them. The sample holds roughly 160,000 clones, approximately 77% seen once. Sequenced material: PBMCs or T cells enriched from blood (not recorded which). The receptor source for this set is a man aged 55 to 70 who had recovered from COVID-19.

The CDR3 is CASSLGFVGRVYEQYF. CDR3 nucleotides: TGTGCCAGCAGCTTAGGGTTCGTCGGGAGGGTCTACGAGCAGTACTTC. This rearrangement joins TRBV7-3 to TRBJ2-7; the match to TRBD2 covers 8 bases. From germline, CDR1 is SGHTA and CDR2 FQGTGA. This CDR3 is built from 16 residues. With 2 bases clipped from V and 3 bases from J, the junction kept 9 bases outside the gene matches.

The sample holds a few counts of this clone. This CDR3 is CASSLFSLRVRANTEAFF. Here the CDR3 DNA reads TGTGCCAGCAGTTTATTCAGTCTCAGGGTTAGGGCGAACACTGAAGCTTTCTTT. The chain uses TRBV28 and TRBJ1-1, with D tentatively TRBD1 (5 bases). Trimming removed 1 base from V and 1 base from J, with 19 bases in between. CDR1 is MDHEN and CDR2 is SYDVKM in the germline V gene. The CDR3 contains 18 residues.

This CDR3 reads CASSRSPQGLRNTEAFF. CDR3 sequence (DNA): TGTGCCAGCAGCCGGTCTCCACAGGGTCTGAGGAACACTGAAGCTTTCTTT. The chain has TRBV3-1 (or the pseudogene TRBV3-2) and TRBJ1-1; maybe TRBD1 (6 bases). The CDR3 has 17 residues. V was trimmed by 4 bases and J by 1 base, leaving 19 bases between them. Germline CDR1 is LGHDT and CDR2 is YNNKEL (reference sequence).

This clone is a singleton in its sample. CDR3 residues: CASSSGELDTDTQYF. Here the CDR3 DNA reads TGTGCCAGTAGTTCAGGGGAACTAGATACAGATACGCAGTATTTT. The V call is TRBV19, the J call TRBJ2-3, with D maybe TRBD1 (6 bases). CDR3 length: 15 amino acids. Trimming took off 5 bases at V and 3 bases at J, with 15 bases between the two ends. Germline assignment: CDR1 LNHDA and CDR2 SQIVND (reference sequence). Using reference TRBV19 and TRBJ2-3 for the parts outside the CDR3, the full variable domain is DGGITQSPKYLFRKEGQNVTLSCEQNLNHDAMYWYRQDPGQGLRLIYYSQIVNDFQKGDIAEGYSVSREKKESFPLTVTSAQKNPTAFYLCASSSGELDTDTQYFGPGTRLTVL.

The chain employs TRBV5-1 and TRBJ1-6; D might be TRBD1 (6 bases). V was shortened by 8 bases and J by 8 bases, with 14 bases between the two germline ends. Germline CDR1 is SGHRS and CDR2 is YFSETQ. The CDR3 is 13 residues long. The CDR3 sequence: CASADRLDSPLHF. CDR3 in DNA: TGCGCCAGTGCCGACAGGTTGGATTCACCCCTCCACTTT.

The chain joins TRBV11-2 to TRBJ2-2; no definite D call. V shed 7 bases and J shed 5 bases, with 5 bases lying between them. This CDR3 region has 11 residues. The germline CDR1 and CDR2 sequences are SGHAT and FQNNGV. DNA of the CDR3: TGTGCCAGCACCCGGACCGGGGAGCTGTTTTTT. The encoded protein is CASTRTGELFF.

V usage is TRBV27 and J usage is TRBJ2-1; the match to TRBD2 covers 10 bases. The CDR3 contains 15 residues. Germline V gene sequence: CDR1 MNHEY, CDR2 SMNVEV (reference sequence). V trimming: 4 bases; J trimming: 4 bases; junction bases outside the gene matches: 4. The CDR3, as DNA: TGTGCCAGCAGTTCGGGGACTAGCGTATACAATGAGCAGTTCTTC. Translation: CASSSGTSVYNEQFF.

The genes are TRBV6-5 and TRBJ1-1, with TRBD1 as a possible D gene (5 bases). Trimming took off 5 bases at V and 4 bases at J, with 17 bases between the two ends. CDR3 length equals 15 residues. Per germline, CDR1 MNHEY and CDR2 SVGAGI. The CDR3 DNA sequence: TGTGCCAGCAGTACTATGGGTCTGGGGCCCACTGAAGCTTTCTTT. Protein: CASSTMGLGPTEAFF.

This clone has only a few counts. This sequence joins TRBV2 and TRBJ1-1; D is uncertain. Trimming took 6 bases from V and 0 from J, leaving 11 bases between them. The CDR3 runs 14 residues. Looked up from germline, CDR1 is SNHLY and CDR2 is FYNNEI. In DNA form, the CDR3 reads TGTGCCAGCAGCGACCCCGGGTTGAACACTGAAGCTTTCTTT. Protein: CASSDPGLNTEAFF.

This chain joins TRBV11-1 and TRBJ2-1; the match to TRBD2 covers 8 bases. V dropped 1 base and J dropped 6; count of bases not matched to a gene: 8. CDR3 size: 16 residues. Germline assignment: CDR1 SGHAT and CDR2 FQDESV (reference sequence). The CDR3 spells CASSLGAGGAGNEQFF. The CDR3 DNA reads TGTGCCAGCAGCTTAGGGGCCGGGGGGGCCGGCAATGAGCAGTTCTTC.

The chain links TRBV27 to TRBJ2-2; 7 nucleotides line up with TRBD2. V was clipped by 0 bases and J by 6 bases; unmatched bases: 4. Per germline, CDR1 MNHEY and CDR2 SMNVEV (reference sequence). This CDR3 contains 15 residues. Here the CDR3 DNA reads TGTGCCAGCAGTTTATCCACTGGACTAGCCGGGGAGCTGTTTTTT. Its protein product is CASSLSTGLAGELFF.

CDR3 nucleotides: TGTGCCAGCAGCCCCCCGGGGAGGAACACCGGGGAGCTGTTTTTT. This sequence encodes CASSPPGRNTGELFF. The rearrangement joins TRBV5-4 to TRBJ2-2, with D perhaps matching TRBD2 (5 bases). The V gene lost 4 bases and the J gene lost 1 base, with 11 bases spanning the gap. Germline V gene data show CDR1 as SGHNT and CDR2 as YYREEE (reference sequence). CDR3 length: 15 amino acids. The entire variable domain, with the rest obtained from reference TRBV5-4 and TRBJ2-2, is as follows: ETGVTQSPTHLIKTRGQQVTLRCSSQSGHNTVSWYQQALGQGPQFIFQYYREEENGRGNFPPRFSGLQFPNYSSELNVNALELDDSALYLCASSPPGRNTGELFFGEGSRLTVL.

The chain couples TRBV7-3 to TRBJ2-3; 11 bases fit TRBD2. V lost 3 bases and J lost 4; bases outside the gene matches: 15. The CDR3 is made up of 19 amino acids. Germline CDR1 reads SGHTA; CDR2 reads FQGTGA. The CDR3 loop reads CASSLVLAGGRINSDTQYF. CDR3 coding DNA: TGTGCCAGCAGCTTGGTGTTAGCGGGAGGGCGAATCAACTCAGATACGCAGTATTTT.

A single count supports this clone. The chain combines TRBV10-3 with TRBJ2-1, with TRBD2 identical over 9 bases. The CDR3 is 15 residues long. The V segment lost 9 bases and the J segment 8 bases; nucleotides outside the gene matches: 14. Germline CDR1 reads ENHRY; CDR2 reads SYGVKD. CDR3 loop: CAMSVSSGAGDEQFF. The CDR3 coding sequence is TGTGCCATGTCAGTGTCTAGCGGGGCAGGGGATGAGCAGTTCTTC.

The CDR3 DNA reads TGTGCCAGCAGCCTCGATGGGACAGGAAACTATGGCTACACCTTC. Encoded protein: CASSLDGTGNYGYTF. This sequence joins TRBV7-3 and TRBJ1-2; 8 nucleotides match TRBD1. The V gene's germline CDR1 is SGHTA and CDR2 FQGTGA. V lost 5 bases to trimming and J lost 2 bases; unmatched junction nucleotides: 7. The CDR3 extends over 15 amino acids.

This clone has a single count. This chain uses TRBV14 with TRBJ1-5; D is undetermined. This CDR3 spans 13 amino acids. The V end was cut by 3 bases, the J end by 1 base, with 4 bases between. Germline lookup yields CDR1 SGHDN and CDR2 FVKESK. Here the CDR3 reads CASSQSSNQPQHF. The CDR3, as DNA: TGTGCCAGCAGCCAGTCGAGCAATCAGCCCCAGCATTTT.

The chain joins TRBV3-1 (or the pseudogene TRBV3-2) to TRBJ2-3; 8 bases are a match to TRBD1. V lost 3 bases and J lost 2; bases outside the gene matches: 4. Germline V gene lookup returns CDR1 LGHDT and CDR2 YNNKEL (reference sequence). The CDR3 covers 15 residues. DNA of the CDR3: TGTGCCAGCAGCCACGGGACAGGCTTCACAGATACGCAGTATTTT. Translated: CASSHGTGFTDTQYF.

Details on this clone: One junction end does not reproduce the germline sequence, and a read error may be involved. The chain joins TRBV29-1 to TRBJ1-1; D remains ambiguous. The CDR3 is 12 residues long. Germline V lookup: CDR1 SQVTM, CDR2 ANQGSEA. The CDR3 sequence: CSVENGNTESFF. The CDR3 DNA reads TGCAGCGTTGAGAACGGGAACACTGAATCTTTCTTT.

In DNA, the CDR3 is TGTGCCAGCCGGACTAGAAACTACGAGCAGTACTTC. It codes for CASRTRNYEQYF. The chain recombines TRBV6-5 with TRBJ2-7, with 7 nucleotides matching TRBD2. In germline, CDR1 is MNHEY, CDR2 SVGAGI. The V and J ends lost 8 bases and 3 bases, in that order; junction bases with no gene match: 4. There are 12 residues in the CDR3.

The chain carries TRBV7-6 and TRBJ2-3; 13 bases fit TRBD2. Germline CDR1 is SGHVS and CDR2 is FNYEAQ. V dropped 1 base and J dropped 1; count of bases not matched to a gene: 5. CDR3 length equals 18 residues. CDR3 coding DNA: TGTGCCAGCAGCTTAGTTGTGGGACTAGCGGGACGCACAGATACGCAGTATTTT. Protein: CASSLVVGLAGRTDTQYF.

This clone came up once. This chain links TRBV5-1 with TRBJ2-2; D is uncertain. The CDR3 has 16 amino acids. The V end was cut by 4 bases, the J end by 4 bases, with 17 bases between. Germline V gives CDR1 SGHRS, CDR2 YFSETQ. The CDR3 bases are TGCGCCAGCAGCGGCCTTTGGCAGGTCGGCACCGGGGAGCTGTTTTTT. Translation gives CASSGLWQVGTGELFF. Full variable domain (remainder filled in from reference TRBV5-1 and TRBJ2-2): KAGVTQTPRYLIKTRGQQVTLSCSPISGHRSVSWYQQTPGQGLQFLFEYFSETQRNKGNFPGRFSGRQFSNSRSEMNVSTLELGDSALYLCASSGLWQVGTGELFFGEGSRLTVL.